This note documents a single T cell receptor (beta chain) sequence. The target of this receptor is not known. Per-base qualities were not stored, and no clone one base away is much larger. This entry belongs to a study of T cells in Graves' hyperthyroidism and ophthalmopathy (dated by TCRdb to about 2019). Study-wide context: Peripheral blood samples were taken at the time of initial diagnosis, prior to any treatment. To identify distinguishing TCR V-J signatures, a discovery cohort of 90 to 100 patients was used, comprising under 45 with Graves' ophthalmopathy and some 60 with stable Graves' hyperthyroidism. Prospective prediction of ophthalmopathy was tested in an independent validation cohort consisting of 18 hyperthyroidism patients and approximately 16 patients who later progressed to ophthalmopathy. The approximately 98 discovery patients were randomly divided into training and test sets at a 7:3 ratio. In addition, the study compared T-cell repertoires in thyroid tissue and in blood from several Graves' hyperthyroidism patients. Following sampling, methimazole starting at 30 mg daily was given to hyperthyroidism patients, and high-dose intravenous methylprednisolone was given to ophthalmopathy patients. The paper describes TCR Vbeta CDR3 sequencing of 120 to 150 peripheral blood samples, made up of around 41 ophthalmopathy patients, some 80 hyperthyroidism patients and 17 progressor patients. Here is what the overall study found, with its caveats: During validation, the model predicted progression to ophthalmopathy a median of around 7 months ahead of onset, with around 71% sensitivity and more than 72% specificity. Ophthalmopathy was separated from stable hyperthyroidism by a 13 V-J signature model, with about 88% sensitivity and approximately 81% specificity obtained in cross-validation and 80%/75% obtained in testing. Most expanded thyroid clonotypes (frequency above 0.001) were also detected in blood, a finding suggesting that blood repertoires may reflect thyroid immune responses. No statistical method was used to fix the sample size in advance, and group allocation was not hidden from the investigators.

Amplification of TCR beta CDR3 regions was carried out from RNA transcripts. A first-round RT-PCR of the TCR CDR3 used the HTBI primer set with the Qiagen OneStep RT-PCR kit. Libraries were constructed in a second round of multiplex PCR, after which size selection and purification were performed. Sequencing of the libraries was done on an Illumina HiSeq2000 using paired-end 100 bp reads. The paper's data handling went like this. SOAPnuke was used to process the raw data, removing reads that contained adapters or uncalled bases, had a mean Phred below 15, or lacked an exact match to the constant primer or identifier. COPE v1.2.5 was used to merge the high-quality paired reads, and each unique nucleotide sequence was defined as a clonotype. MiTCR v1.1 was used to align the clonotypes against IMGT TRBV, TRBD and TRBJ reference segments. Only V-J combinations with frequency above 0.0001, covering 99.2% of repertoires, were analysed. A TCS score was defined as the ratio between F50 (clonal expansion) and ExV (chaos), using BLOSUM62-based TCRdist between CDR3 peptides within each V-J. Welch's t-statistics and random forest reduced fewer than 600 V-J features to 10 to 15, which were used in a naive Bayes classifier (R e1071). TCRdb reworked the public reads: Q25 trimming with fastp, MiXCR clone assembly, productive beta chains retained. Entries are consolidated by CDR3 protein sequence, retaining the most common genes and DNA. The V and J calls follow TCRdb's processing rather than the paper's. Within this sample are 500,000 to 650,000 distinct CDR3 sequences, with approximately 15% of them counted one time only. The top ten constitute about 15% of the sample.

A patient counted as having stable Graves' hyperthyroidism if no progression to ophthalmopathy occurred over 18 months of follow-up. The hyperthyroidism patients were between 18 and 65 years old and newly diagnosed, with a disease duration of less than 2 months. Patients with uncontrolled infections, other autoimmune diseases, pregnancy or lactation were excluded. Diagnoses were established on the basis of clinical symptoms, serum thyroxine and TRAb, thyroid ultrasound, and orbital computed tomography. PBMCs were isolated from around 10 ml of fresh peripheral blood by Ficoll-Paque density gradient centrifugation. Trizol reagent was used to extract total RNA, and RNA quality was then checked on an Agilent 2100 Bioanalyzer. Sequences SGHRS (CDR1) and YFSETQ (CDR2) are obtained from the germline V gene. The CDR3, cysteine through phenylalanine, is 15 amino acids long. Solely the CDR3 DNA is kept, with 45 bases framed from the first base. Trimming takes 5 bases off V and 0 bases off J; junction bases not matched to a gene: 8.

The V and J segments used are TRBV5-1 and TRBJ2-7, and TRBD2 aligns with 7 junction nucleotides. Sequenced: blood. This receptor was taken from a middle-aged woman with Graves' hyperthyroidism. CDR3 protein: CASRPGLQSSYEQYF. The DNA sequence follows: TGCGCCAGCAGACCGGGACTACAGAGCTCCTACGAGCAGTACTTC.